This record looks at one T cell receptor (beta chain) sequence and its context. This sample stems from a study of regulatory T cells in long-lasting Graves disease. To make TCR beta libraries, researchers used iRepertoire HTBI primers and Arm-PCR of CDR3 regions. TCRdb processed the multiplex PCR reads anew with MiXCR; each CDR3 protein has one entry. This table has around 400,000 distinct CDR3 sequences, 15% to 19% appearing once. CDR1 and CDR2 (germline): LNHDA, SQIVND (reference sequence). With 3 bases removed from V and 6 bases from J, the gap between germline ends came to 5 bases. The CDR3 is 11 residues long. Time point indicated: newly diagnosed GD, antithyroid drugs for less than 3 months. PBMC-derived RNA was used for the TCR library.

The genes are TRBV19 and TRBJ1-2; D gene unclear. The specimen was peripheral blood mononuclear cells (PBMCs), collected at new diagnosis, from a patient treated with antithyroid drugs. The clonotype comes from a female donor with Graves disease. In DNA form, the CDR3 reads TGTGCCAGTAGTATTGGCAATGGCTACACCTTC. Protein: CASSIGNGYTF.